This T cell receptor beta chain was obtained from a study of T cells in Graves' hyperthyroidism and ophthalmopathy. Findings of the study overall: Appearing also in blood were most of the thyroid clonotypes expanded above 0.001.

The V gene's germline CDR1 is SGHTA and CDR2 FQGNSA. Trimming shortened V by 4 bases and J by 1 base, and 13 bases separated the two germline ends. CDR3 length equals 15 residues. RNA transcripts provided the source from which TCR beta CDR3 regions were amplified. In the first-round RT-PCR of the TCR CDR3, the HTBI primer set was used. TCRdb called the multiplex PCR reads again in MiXCR, with one record for every CDR3 protein. The profile shows 350,000 to 450,000 distinct CDR3 sequences, more than 13% of them singletons. The authors took PBMCs from 9.5 to 10 ml fresh peripheral blood. There are many counts of this clonotype. Its specificity is unknown.

The receptor was derived from a man aged 50-60 years with Graves' ophthalmopathy. The chain joins TRBV7-2 to TRBJ1-1; D remains unclear. Sequenced input: blood. CDR3 sequence reads: CASSSLGLRNTEAFF. Here the CDR3 DNA reads TGTGCCAGCAGCTCATTAGGGTTGAGGAACACTGAAGCTTTCTTT.